Listed below are T cell receptor beta chains from one sample, sequenced in a study of identical twins. TCRdb used MiXCR to reprocess the 5' RACE reads, holding one entry per CDR3 protein. In the table there are about 430,000 distinct CDR3 sequences, about 18% of which are singletons. Material: naive T cells sorted from blood. All receptors derive from a man in his fifties in good health. Each CDR3 is given with its conserved first and last residue. Each record gives: clone size, J gene, V gene, D gene, CDR3 DNA, CDR3 protein. A D gene is named only where the DNA matches it firmly. A row's size may be missing; if present it is once, few, many or a size class.

clone size: many; J gene: TRBJ2-2; V gene: TRBV4-2; D gene: TRBD2; CDR3 DNA: TGTGCCAGCAGCCGGAGCGGGGCCATGGAGACCGGGGAGCTGTTTTTT; CDR3 protein: CASSRSGAMETGELFF
clone size: few; J gene: TRBJ2-7; V gene: TRBV20-1; D gene: NA; CDR3 DNA: TGCAGTGCTAGTGCCTCAAGTGTGGAGCAGTACTTC; CDR3 protein: CSASASSVEQYF
clone size: many; J gene: TRBJ2-7; V gene: TRBV20-1; D gene: NA; CDR3 DNA: TGCAGTGCTAGAGATCTGGCGGTGAGGACCTACGAGCAGTACTTC; CDR3 protein: CSARDLAVRTYEQYF
clone size: NA; J gene: TRBJ1-5; V gene: TRBV28; D gene: NA; CDR3 DNA: TGTGCCAGCAGTTTATTTATAGGACTGCCCGCGGGTCAGCCCCAGCATTTT; CDR3 protein: CASSLFIGLPAGQPQHF
clone size: NA; J gene: TRBJ2-3; V gene: TRBV10-3; D gene: NA; CDR3 DNA: TGTGCCATCAGTGAGTCGGTTTCAAGAGCAGATACGCAGTATTTT; CDR3 protein: CAISESVSRADTQYF
clone size: few; J gene: TRBJ2-7; V gene: TRBV7-9; D gene: NA; CDR3 DNA: TGTGCCAGCAGCTTGGCGGGATACAGGGATACTACCTACGAGCAGTACTTC; CDR3 protein: CASSLAGYRDTTYEQYF
clone size: NA; J gene: TRBJ2-5; V gene: TRBV12-3/TRBV12-4; D gene: TRBD2; CDR3 DNA: TGTGCCAGCAGCGAACTAGCGGGAGAAGAGACCCAGTACTTC; CDR3 protein: CASSELAGEETQYF
clone size: few; J gene: TRBJ2-7; V gene: TRBV5-1; D gene: TRBD1; CDR3 DNA: TGCGCCAGCAGCCCGAGGACAGGGGTACCCTACGAGCAGTACTTC; CDR3 protein: CASSPRTGVPYEQYF
clone size: few; J gene: TRBJ2-7; V gene: TRBV20-1; D gene: TRBD2; CDR3 DNA: TGCAGTGCTAGAGTTTTAGCGGGAGGGCCTCTCTACGAGCAGTACTTC; CDR3 protein: CSARVLAGGPLYEQYF
clone size: NA; J gene: TRBJ2-1; V gene: TRBV5-6; D gene: TRBD1; CDR3 DNA: TGTGCCAGCATCTTCCGACAGGGTACCTACAATGAGCAATTCTTC; CDR3 protein: CASIFRQGTYNEQFF
clone size: many; J gene: TRBJ2-7; V gene: TRBV6-2/TRBV6-3; D gene: TRBD1; CDR3 DNA: TGTGCCAGCACCGGACAGGGCCCCGGATCGTCAGAATACGAGCAGTACTTC; CDR3 protein: CASTGQGPGSSEYEQYF
clone size: many; J gene: TRBJ2-5; V gene: TRBV7-2; D gene: NA; CDR3 DNA: TGTGCCAGCAGCCAATCTTTTGTAGAGACCCAGTACTTC; CDR3 protein: CASSQSFVETQYF
clone size: few; J gene: TRBJ2-1; V gene: TRBV12-3/TRBV12-4; D gene: TRBD1; CDR3 DNA: TGTGCCAGCCTCTACAGGGGGACCAACGCCTACAATGAGCAGTTCTTC; CDR3 protein: CASLYRGTNAYNEQFF
clone size: NA; J gene: TRBJ2-1; V gene: TRBV11-2; D gene: NA; CDR3 DNA: TGTGCCAGCAGCTTAGGTCTTAGGGGTAGCTCCTACAATGAGCAGTTCTTC; CDR3 protein: CASSLGLRGSSYNEQFF
clone size: NA; J gene: TRBJ2-2; V gene: TRBV7-2; D gene: NA; CDR3 DNA: TGTGCCAGCAGCTTAAGCGGGCATTTCACCGGGGAGCTGTTTTTT; CDR3 protein: CASSLSGHFTGELFF
clone size: few; J gene: TRBJ2-3; V gene: TRBV5-1; D gene: TRBD2; CDR3 DNA: TGCGCCAGCAGCTTGTATGGGACTAGCGGGAGCGGCACAGATACGCAGTATTTT; CDR3 protein: CASSLYGTSGSGTDTQYF
clone size: NA; J gene: TRBJ1-1; V gene: TRBV4-2; D gene: TRBD1; CDR3 DNA: TGTGCCAGCAGCCAACCGCGGGACAGGGGCACTGAAGCTTTCTTT; CDR3 protein: CASSQPRDRGTEAFF
clone size: NA; J gene: TRBJ2-1; V gene: TRBV15; D gene: NA; CDR3 DNA: TGTGCCACCAGCAGACCCCCGGGCCGACGAGAGGAGCAGTTCTTC; CDR3 protein: CATSRPPGRREEQFF
clone size: few; J gene: TRBJ2-7; V gene: TRBV29-1; D gene: NA; CDR3 DNA: TGCAGCGTTGGCAGGGCGCTTTCCTACGAGCAGTACTTC; CDR3 protein: CSVGRALSYEQYF
clone size: many; J gene: TRBJ2-3; V gene: TRBV7-3; D gene: NA; CDR3 DNA: TGTGCCAGCAGCATTGGTTTGGGCACAGATACGCAGTATTTT; CDR3 protein: CASSIGLGTDTQYF
clone size: NA; J gene: TRBJ2-5; V gene: TRBV4-1; D gene: NA; CDR3 DNA: TGCGCCAGCAGCCATCCTCCCGTGGAGACCCAGTACTTC; CDR3 protein: CASSHPPVETQYF
clone size: many; J gene: TRBJ2-7; V gene: TRBV18; D gene: NA; CDR3 DNA: TGTGCCAGCTCACCAGGGACATTAAACTTCTACGAGCAGTACTTC; CDR3 protein: CASSPGTLNFYEQYF
clone size: many; J gene: TRBJ2-1; V gene: TRBV5-1; D gene: NA; CDR3 DNA: TGCGCCAGCAGCTTGCAGGACTCCTACAATGAGCAGTTCTTC; CDR3 protein: CASSLQDSYNEQFF
clone size: NA; J gene: TRBJ1-4; V gene: TRBV4-3; D gene: NA; CDR3 DNA: TGCGCCAGCAGCCCGTCCGCCGGAAATGAAAAACTGTTTTTT; CDR3 protein: CASSPSAGNEKLFF
clone size: few; J gene: TRBJ2-3; V gene: TRBV12-3/TRBV12-4; D gene: NA; CDR3 DNA: TGTGCCAGCAGTTCATCAGGGGTGTCAGATACGCAGTATTTT; CDR3 protein: CASSSSGVSDTQYF
clone size: NA; J gene: TRBJ2-2; V gene: TRBV10-3; D gene: TRBD2; CDR3 DNA: TGTGCCATCAGTGAACCAGCGGGAGCTGGGGAGCTGTTTTTT; CDR3 protein: CAISEPAGAGELFF
clone size: many; J gene: TRBJ2-3; V gene: TRBV11-2; D gene: TRBD2; CDR3 DNA: TGTGCCAGCAGCCCCTATCGGCGGGAGATAGGGTTGACCACAGATACGCAGTATTTT; CDR3 protein: CASSPYRREIGLTTDTQYF
clone size: few; J gene: TRBJ2-1; V gene: TRBV29-1; D gene: TRBD1; CDR3 DNA: TGCAGCGTGCTCGCTTGGACAGGGCTAGAGAGTGAGCAGTTCTTC; CDR3 protein: CSVLAWTGLESEQFF
clone size: NA; J gene: TRBJ1-4; V gene: TRBV7-9; D gene: TRBD1; CDR3 DNA: TGTGCCAGCAGCTACGGACAGGGAGGTGAAAAACTGTTTTTT; CDR3 protein: CASSYGQGGEKLFF
clone size: few; J gene: TRBJ2-7; V gene: TRBV5-6; D gene: TRBD2; CDR3 DNA: TGTGCCAGCAGCTTGTATGGGGGGGAGTTCTACGAGCAGTACTTC; CDR3 protein: CASSLYGGEFYEQYF
clone size: many; J gene: TRBJ1-3; V gene: TRBV12-3/TRBV12-4; D gene: NA; CDR3 DNA: TGTGCCAGCAGGCCCCCTCCTGGCTCTGGAAACACCATATATTTT; CDR3 protein: CASRPPPGSGNTIYF
clone size: many; J gene: TRBJ2-7; V gene: TRBV29-1; D gene: NA; CDR3 DNA: TGCAGCGTTGAAGGCAGCTCCTCCTACGAGCAGTACTTC; CDR3 protein: CSVEGSSSYEQYF
clone size: many; J gene: TRBJ1-2; V gene: TRBV20-1; D gene: NA; CDR3 DNA: TGCAGTGCTAGAACGGGAACCTATGGCTACACCTTC; CDR3 protein: CSARTGTYGYTF
clone size: NA; J gene: TRBJ2-1; V gene: TRBV7-9; D gene: NA; CDR3 DNA: TGTGCCAGCAGCTTAGACGTCTACAATGAGCAGTTCTTC; CDR3 protein: CASSLDVYNEQFF
clone size: few; J gene: TRBJ1-2; V gene: TRBV6-1; D gene: NA; CDR3 DNA: TGTGCCAGCAGTCAGGCGGGGAACGGAGGCTACACCTTC; CDR3 protein: CASSQAGNGGYTF
clone size: NA; J gene: TRBJ2-1; V gene: TRBV5-4; D gene: TRBD1; CDR3 DNA: TGTGCCAGCAGCCTCCGGGACAGGGAATACAATGAGCAGTTCTTC; CDR3 protein: CASSLRDREYNEQFF